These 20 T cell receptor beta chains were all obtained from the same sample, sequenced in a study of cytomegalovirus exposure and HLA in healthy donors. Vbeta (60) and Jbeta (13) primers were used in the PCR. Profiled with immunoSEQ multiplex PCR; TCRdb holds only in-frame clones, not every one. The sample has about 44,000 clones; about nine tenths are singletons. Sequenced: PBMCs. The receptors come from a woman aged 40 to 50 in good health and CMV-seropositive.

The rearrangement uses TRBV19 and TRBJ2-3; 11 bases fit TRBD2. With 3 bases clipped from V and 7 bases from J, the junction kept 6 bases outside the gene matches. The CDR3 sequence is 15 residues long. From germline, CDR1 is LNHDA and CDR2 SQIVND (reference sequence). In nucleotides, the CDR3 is TGTGCCAGTAGTATCCTAGCGGGAGGCAAATATACGCAGTATTTT. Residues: CASSILAGGKYTQYF. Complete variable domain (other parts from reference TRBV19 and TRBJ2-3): DGGITQSPKYLFRKEGQNVTLSCEQNLNHDAMYWYRQDPGQGLRLIYYSQIVNDFQKGDIAEGYSVSREKKESFPLTVTSAQKNPTAFYLCASSILAGGKYTQYFGPGTRLTVL.

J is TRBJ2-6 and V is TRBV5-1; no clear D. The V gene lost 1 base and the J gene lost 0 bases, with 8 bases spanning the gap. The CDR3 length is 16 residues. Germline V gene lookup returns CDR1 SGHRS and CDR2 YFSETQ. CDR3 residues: CASSLTGSSGANVLTF. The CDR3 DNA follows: TGCGCCAGCAGCTTGACGGGTTCCTCTGGGGCCAACGTCCTGACTTTC.

The CDR3 is CASSHQGHGSNEQFF. As DNA, the CDR3 is TGTGCCAGCAGCCACCAGGGGCACGGGTCAAATGAGCAGTTCTTC. The rearrangement uses TRBV5-8 and TRBJ2-1; TRBD1 is a possible D gene (6 bases). Trimming pared 4 bases from V and 7 bases from J, leaving 18 bases between. The CDR3 is 15 residues long. Germline V gene lookup returns CDR1 SGHTS and CDR2 YDEGEE.

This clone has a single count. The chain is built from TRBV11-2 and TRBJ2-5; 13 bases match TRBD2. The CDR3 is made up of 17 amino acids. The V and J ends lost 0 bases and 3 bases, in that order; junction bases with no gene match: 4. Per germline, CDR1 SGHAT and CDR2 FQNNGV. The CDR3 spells CASSLDLGLAGEETQYF. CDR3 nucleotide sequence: TGTGCCAGCAGCTTAGATCTAGGACTAGCGGGGGAAGAGACCCAGTACTTC.

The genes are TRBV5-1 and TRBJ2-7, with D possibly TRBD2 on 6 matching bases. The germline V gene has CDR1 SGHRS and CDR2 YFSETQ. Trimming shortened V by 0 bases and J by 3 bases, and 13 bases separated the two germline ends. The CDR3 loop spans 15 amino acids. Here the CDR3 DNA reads TGCGCCAGCAGCTTGGTCCCGGGAGCTAGCTACGAGCAGTACTTC. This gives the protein CASSLVPGASYEQYF.

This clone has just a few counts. In DNA, the CDR3 is TGCGCCAGCAGTGAGGGGGAACAGGGGTCGGGTCAGCCCCAGCATTTT. Protein: CASSEGEQGSGQPQHF. J is TRBJ1-5 and V is TRBV10-1, with 7 bases fitting TRBD1. The germline gives CDR1 WNHNN, CDR2 SYGVQD (reference sequence). The CDR3 covers 16 residues. V dropped 2 bases and J dropped 6; count of bases not matched to a gene: 10.

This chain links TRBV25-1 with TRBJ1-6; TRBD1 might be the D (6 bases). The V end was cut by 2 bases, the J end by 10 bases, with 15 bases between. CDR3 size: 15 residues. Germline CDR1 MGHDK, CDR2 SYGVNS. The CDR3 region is CASSEPGTGGSPLHF. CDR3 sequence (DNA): TGTGCCAGCAGTGAACCCGGGACGGGGGGCTCACCCCTCCACTTT.

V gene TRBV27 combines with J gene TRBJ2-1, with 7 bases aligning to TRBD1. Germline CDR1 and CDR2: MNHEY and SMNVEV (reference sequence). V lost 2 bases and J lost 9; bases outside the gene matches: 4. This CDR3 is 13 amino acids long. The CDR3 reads CASSLPAGGEQFF. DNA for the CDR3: TGTGCCAGCAGTTTACCGGCAGGGGGTGAGCAGTTCTTC.

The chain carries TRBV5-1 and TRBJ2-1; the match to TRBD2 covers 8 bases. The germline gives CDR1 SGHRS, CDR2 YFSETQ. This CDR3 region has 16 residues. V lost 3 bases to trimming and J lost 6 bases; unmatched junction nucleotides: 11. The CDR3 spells CASSSMPAGGGNEQFF. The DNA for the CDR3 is TGCGCCAGCAGCTCCATGCCGGCGGGGGGAGGCAATGAGCAGTTCTTC.

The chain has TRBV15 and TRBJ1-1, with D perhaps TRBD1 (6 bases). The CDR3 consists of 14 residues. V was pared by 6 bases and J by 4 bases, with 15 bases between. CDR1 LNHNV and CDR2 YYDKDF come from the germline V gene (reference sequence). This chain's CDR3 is CATRGDRWGTEAFF. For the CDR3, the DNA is TGTGCCACCAGGGGAGACAGGTGGGGCACTGAAGCTTTCTTT.

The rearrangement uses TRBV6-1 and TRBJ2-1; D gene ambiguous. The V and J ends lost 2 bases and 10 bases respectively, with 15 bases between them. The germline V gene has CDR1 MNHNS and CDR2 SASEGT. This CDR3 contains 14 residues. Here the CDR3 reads CASSEIRPPWEQFF. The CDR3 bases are TGTGCCAGCAGTGAAATCAGGCCGCCTTGGGAGCAGTTCTTC.

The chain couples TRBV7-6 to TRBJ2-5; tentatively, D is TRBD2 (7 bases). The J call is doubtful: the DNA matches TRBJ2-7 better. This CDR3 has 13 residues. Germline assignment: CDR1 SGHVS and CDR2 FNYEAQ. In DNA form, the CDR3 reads TGTGCCAGCAGGGGGGGGGCGGGCTACGAGCAGTACTTC. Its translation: CASRGGAGYEQYF.

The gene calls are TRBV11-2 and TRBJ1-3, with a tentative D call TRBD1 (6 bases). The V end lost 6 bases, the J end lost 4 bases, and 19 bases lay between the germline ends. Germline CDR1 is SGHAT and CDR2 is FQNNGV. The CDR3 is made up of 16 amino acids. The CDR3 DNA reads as TGTGCCAGCAGGTTTTCCAGGGGTTCCGAGGGAAACACCATATATTTT. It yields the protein CASRFSRGSEGNTIYF. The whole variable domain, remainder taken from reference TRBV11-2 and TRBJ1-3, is EAGVAQSPRYKIIEKRQSVAFWCNPISGHATLYWYQQILGQGPKLLIQFQNNGVVDDSQLPKDRFSAERLKGVDSTLKIQPAKLEDSAVYLCASRFSRGSEGNTIYFGEGSWLTVV.

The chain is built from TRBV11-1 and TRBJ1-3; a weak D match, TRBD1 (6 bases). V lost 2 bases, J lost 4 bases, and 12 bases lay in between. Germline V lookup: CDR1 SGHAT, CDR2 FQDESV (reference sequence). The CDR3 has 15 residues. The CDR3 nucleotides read TGTGCCAGCAGCTTAATGGGGGCGCGAGGAAACACCATATATTTT. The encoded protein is CASSLMGARGNTIYF.

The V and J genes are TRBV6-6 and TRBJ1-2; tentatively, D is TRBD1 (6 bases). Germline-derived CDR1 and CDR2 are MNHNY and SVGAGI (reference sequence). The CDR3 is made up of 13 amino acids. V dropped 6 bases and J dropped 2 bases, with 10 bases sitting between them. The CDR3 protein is CASSQGLNYGYTF. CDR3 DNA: TGTGCCAGCAGCCAGGGGTTGAACTATGGCTACACCTTC.

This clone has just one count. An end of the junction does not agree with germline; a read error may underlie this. CDR3 protein: CASSRSSYNEQFF. The DNA of the CDR3 is TGTGCTAGCAGCCGTAGCTCCTACAATGAGCAGTTCTTC. V gene TRBV7-7 combines with J gene TRBJ2-1; D gene ambiguous. Looked up from germline, CDR1 is SSHAT and CDR2 is FNYEAQ (reference sequence). The CDR3 contains 13 residues.

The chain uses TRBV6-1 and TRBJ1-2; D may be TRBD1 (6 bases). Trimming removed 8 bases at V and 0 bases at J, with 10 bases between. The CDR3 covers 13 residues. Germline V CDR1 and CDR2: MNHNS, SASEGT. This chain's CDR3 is CASGDTANYGYTF. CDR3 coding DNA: TGTGCCAGCGGGGACACTGCTAACTATGGCTACACCTTC.

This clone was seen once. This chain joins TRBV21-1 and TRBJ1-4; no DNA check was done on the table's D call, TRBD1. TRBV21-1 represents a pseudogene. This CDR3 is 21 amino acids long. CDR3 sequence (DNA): TGTGCCAGCACCGTGGATCTGACAGGGGGCGCTTTGGGGGCAACTAATGAAAAACTGTTTTTT. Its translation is CASTVDLTGGALGATNEKLFF.

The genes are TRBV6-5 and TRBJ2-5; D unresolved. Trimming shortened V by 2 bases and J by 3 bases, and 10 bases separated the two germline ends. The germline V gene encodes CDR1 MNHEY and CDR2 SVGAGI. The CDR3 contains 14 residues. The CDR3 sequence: CASSYGTTEETQYF. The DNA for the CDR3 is TGTGCCAGCAGTTACGGTACAACCGAAGAGACCCAGTACTTC.

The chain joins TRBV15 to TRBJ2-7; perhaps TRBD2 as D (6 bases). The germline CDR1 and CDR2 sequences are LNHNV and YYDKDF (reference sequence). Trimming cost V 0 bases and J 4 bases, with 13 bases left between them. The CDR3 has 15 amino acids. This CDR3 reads CATSRDWGSGYEQYF. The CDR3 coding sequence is TGTGCCACCAGCAGAGATTGGGGTAGCGGATACGAGCAGTACTTC. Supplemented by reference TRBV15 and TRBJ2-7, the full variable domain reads DAMVIQNPRYQVTQFGKPVTLSCSQTLNHNVMYWYQQKSSQAPKLLFHYYDKDFNNEADTPDNFQSRRPNTSFCFLDIRSPGLGDTAMYLCATSRDWGSGYEQYFGPGTRLTVT.